This T cell receptor (beta chain) comes out of a study of resident and recirculating memory T cells in vitiligo. Per germline, CDR1 MNHEY and CDR2 SMNVEV (reference sequence). This CDR3 contains 16 residues. V dropped 7 bases and J dropped 3 bases, with 22 bases sitting between them. Patients who had received treatment within the previous three months were excluded. Libraries were prepared by immunoSEQ multiplex PCR; TCRdb keeps only in-frame clonotypes and omits some of them. The table shows 75,000 to 85,000 clones, with approximately 90% occurring only once. The TCR originated in a male donor with vitiligo. The V call is TRBV27, the J call TRBJ2-7, with D perhaps matching TRBD1 (6 bases). Specimen: blood. The DNA for the CDR3 is TGTGCCAGCACCCCAAGCCTCGGGACACTAAACTACGAGCAGTACTTC. Encoded protein: CASTPSLGTLNYEQYF.